One sample yielded the 19 T cell receptor beta chains listed below, sequenced in a study of T cell responses to AZD1222 COVID-19 vaccine. Assay: immunoSEQ multiplex PCR; the TCRdb copy retains only in-frame clones and omits some. The sample comprises about 130,000 clones, around nine tenths of which are singletons, and 6.9% rests with the top ten. The specimen comprised peripheral blood, sampled on day 0 of AZD1222 vaccination. The origin of the receptors is an adult in good health.

The rearrangement uses TRBV6-5 and TRBJ2-3, with 9 nucleotides matching TRBD2. CDR1 MNHEY and CDR2 SVGAGI come from the germline V gene. V was pared by 8 bases and J by 2 bases, with 5 bases of the junction left unmatched. The CDR3 extends over 14 amino acids. The CDR3 DNA sequence: TGTGCCAGCTCCCGCGGGGGGGCCACAGATACGCAGTATTTT. This translates into CASSRGGATDTQYF.

The V and J genes are TRBV6-5 and TRBJ1-1; D is uncertain. V was shortened by 2 bases and J by 5 bases, with 12 bases between the two germline ends. The CDR3 covers 14 residues. From germline, CDR1 is MNHEY and CDR2 SVGAGI. CDR3 region: CASSYRWTGTEAFF. The DNA for the CDR3 is TGTGCCAGCAGTTACCGTTGGACTGGGACTGAAGCTTTCTTT.

This rearrangement joins TRBV6-2 or TRBV6-3 to TRBJ2-3; 10 nucleotides agree with TRBD2. J lost 2 bases, V lost 0 bases, and 8 bases had no gene match. The CDR3 is 18 residues long. CDR1 is MNHEY, CDR2 SVGEGT, per germline. The CDR3 sequence is CASSYSIPLAGITDTQYF. The CDR3 DNA reads TGTGCCAGCAGTTACTCGATCCCACTAGCGGGGATCACAGATACGCAGTATTTT.

This clone was found a few times. The genes are TRBV19 and TRBJ1-1, with unresolved D. Trimming left V 8 bases short and J 4 bases short, with 8 bases between. The CDR3 has 11 amino acids. Germline CDR1 LNHDA, CDR2 SQIVND (reference sequence). The CDR3 is CASGISTEAFF. The CDR3 DNA reads TGTGCCAGTGGAATATCCACTGAAGCTTTCTTT.

The V and J genes are TRBV12-3 or TRBV12-4 and TRBJ1-6; 7 bases are shared with TRBD1. This CDR3 is built from 13 residues. The V segment lost 6 bases and the J segment 10 bases; nucleotides outside the gene matches: 6. DNA of the CDR3: TGTGCCAGCAGCCACAGGGGATACTCACCCCTCCACTTT. Encoded protein: CASSHRGYSPLHF.

In this sample, this clone turned up once. V gene TRBV6-2 or TRBV6-3 combines with J gene TRBJ2-1, with 14 bases fitting TRBD2. V trimming: 5 bases; J trimming: 12 bases; junction bases outside the gene matches: 6. Germline loops: CDR1 MNHEY, CDR2 SVGEGT. This CDR3 has 14 residues. The CDR3 sequence: CASSRGTSGGLQFF. The CDR3 DNA follows: TGTGCCAGCAGTCGCGGGACTAGCGGGGGCTTGCAGTTCTTC.

The chain joins TRBV30 to TRBJ1-5, with D perhaps matching TRBD1 (5 bases). With 1 base removed from V and 6 bases from J, the gap between germline ends came to 10 bases. CDR3 length: 13 amino acids. In germline, CDR1 is GTSNPN, CDR2 SVGIG (reference sequence). CDR3 region: CAWSERGGQPQHF. Written as DNA, the CDR3 is TGTGCCTGGAGTGAGAGGGGTGGTCAGCCCCAGCATTTT.

The CDR3 sequence: CASSRLWAANYGYTF. Written as DNA, the CDR3 is TGTGCCAGCAGCCGACTTTGGGCAGCTAACTATGGCTACACCTTC. The rearrangement uses TRBV5-5 and TRBJ1-2; D is unresolved. The CDR3 runs 15 residues. From germline, CDR1 is SGHKS and CDR2 YYEKEE (reference sequence). V was pared by 4 bases and J by 0 bases, with 13 bases between.

The chain carries TRBV7-9 and TRBJ1-3; possibly TRBD1 for D (5 bases). The CDR3 sequence is 16 residues long. Germline assignment: CDR1 SEHNR and CDR2 FQNEAQ (reference sequence). Trimming cost V 3 bases and J 0 bases, with 12 bases left between them. CDR3 nucleotides: TGTGCCAGCAGCTTCCGGGGCAGGAGCTCTGGAAACACCATATATTTT. This codes for CASSFRGRSSGNTIYF. The full variable domain, completed using reference TRBV7-9 and TRBJ1-3, is DTGVSQNPRHKITKRGQNVTFRCDPISEHNRLYWYRQTLGQGPEFLTYFQNEAQLEKSRLLSDRFSAERPKGSFSTLEIQRTEQGDSAMYLCASSFRGRSSGNTIYFGEGSWLTVV.

The rearrangement joins TRBV9 to TRBJ1-2; D uncertain. Trimming took 0 bases from V and 5 from J, leaving 11 bases between them. The CDR3 sequence is 14 residues long. Germline CDR1 and CDR2: SGDLS and YYNGEE. CDR3 sequence: CASSVDQISYGYTF. In DNA, the CDR3 is TGTGCCAGCAGCGTAGATCAAATTAGTTATGGCTACACCTTC.

The chain couples TRBV7-9 to TRBJ1-1; 8 bases match TRBD1. Germline V gene data show CDR1 as SEHNR and CDR2 as FQNEAQ (reference sequence). Unmatched junction bases numbered 5, after V lost 5 bases and J lost 6 bases. CDR3 size: 13 residues. The chain's CDR3 is CASSPTGVAEAFF. The CDR3 DNA reads TGTGCCAGCAGCCCGACAGGGGTCGCTGAAGCTTTCTTT.

The rearrangement links TRBV24-1 to TRBJ2-1; TRBD1 is a possible D gene (5 bases). Germline loops: CDR1 KGHDR, CDR2 SFDVKD. Trimming cost V 4 bases and J 9 bases, with 12 bases left between them. This CDR3 has 13 amino acids. This CDR3 reads CATSDPSDSEQFF. CDR3 bases: TGTGCCACCAGTGACCCCTCCGACAGTGAGCAGTTCTTC.

V usage is TRBV25-1 and J usage is TRBJ2-5; tentative D call: TRBD2 (6 bases). Germline CDR1 and CDR2: MGHDK and SYGVNS. Deletions cut 1 base from V and 1 base from J, with 13 bases between. This CDR3 has 16 amino acids. In DNA form, the CDR3 reads TGTGCCAGCAGTGAATCATTTGCGGGGACCCAAGAGACCCAGTACTTC. Translating it yields CASSESFAGTQETQYF.

This clone occurred once. CDR3 loop: CASTQPGSSYTF. The CDR3 region has the DNA TGTGCCAGCACCCAGCCAGGCAGTAGCTACACCTTC. This chain uses TRBV12-3 or TRBV12-4 with TRBJ1-2; D remains ambiguous. Trimming took off 7 bases at V and 9 bases at J, with 15 bases between the two ends. The CDR3 contains 12 residues.

The CDR3, as DNA: TGTGCCAGCAGCCGGGGAAGACTGAGCTACGAGCAGTACTTC. Its protein is CASSRGRLSYEQYF. This chain joins TRBV14 and TRBJ2-7, with D unresolved. Germline-derived CDR1 and CDR2 are SGHDN and FVKESK. The length of the CDR3 is 14 residues. The ends were cut back, 4 bases at V and 3 bases at J, with 13 bases in the middle.

The V and J genes are TRBV9 and TRBJ1-4; 9 bases map to TRBD1. The CDR3 consists of 14 residues. V dropped 2 bases and J dropped 7; count of bases not matched to a gene: 3. Germline CDR1 is SGDLS and CDR2 is YYNGEE. The CDR3 sequence is CASSVGQGSEKLFF. DNA of the CDR3: TGTGCCAGCAGCGTTGGACAGGGGAGTGAAAAACTGTTTTTT.

The sample holds one count of this clone. The chain combines TRBV3-1 (or the pseudogene TRBV3-2) with TRBJ1-2, with 8 bases that match TRBD1. Germline V gene sequence: CDR1 LGHDT, CDR2 YNNKEL (reference sequence). Trimming removed 5 bases from V and 4 bases from J; junction bases left unmatched: 12. The CDR3 is 16 amino acids. CDR3 bases: TGTGCCAGCAGCACTAATCGGGCAGGGGGCCTCTATGGCTACACCTTC. This translates into CASSTNRAGGLYGYTF.

The chain uses TRBV29-1 and TRBJ1-2, with D hard to call. V shed 4 bases and J shed 4 bases, with 7 bases lying between them. CDR3 length: 11 amino acids. Germline loops: CDR1 SQVTM, CDR2 ANQGSEA. CDR3 sequence: CSVVTIYGYTF. For the CDR3, the DNA is TGCAGCGTTGTGACGATCTATGGCTACACCTTC.

This clone was seen once. Germline is not matched at one junction end, which may reflect a read error. The J gene is TRBJ1-5, the V gene TRBV7-7, with unresolved D. The length of the CDR3 is 16 residues. Germline V lookup: CDR1 SSHAT, CDR2 FNYEAQ (reference sequence). The CDR3 sequence: CASSLLGFCRNQPQHF. The CDR3 DNA sequence: TGTGCTAGCAGCTTACTTGGGTTTTGTCGCAATCAGCCCCAGCATTTT.